The sequence of this TCR beta chain was determined in a study of Ad26.COV2.S vaccination and SARS-CoV-2 variants. Treatment defined: roughly 19 received Ad26.COV2.S at low or high dose, single or two shots; several received placebo; per-sample allocation not given. Samples were taken on day 63 after the first vaccine or placebo injection. Clones were sequenced by immunoSEQ multiplex PCR, and TCRdb holds only the in-frame ones, with some missing. Here the sample spans about 460,000 clones, roughly nine tenths being singletons. This CDR3 is 18 amino acids long. V dropped 4 bases and J dropped 0; count of bases not matched to a gene: 7. The germline gives CDR1 SGHNT, CDR2 YYREEE (reference sequence). Only one count was recorded for this clone.

The gene calls are TRBV5-4 and TRBJ2-2, with 12 bases matching TRBD2. The sample here was peripheral blood, taken in a trial of Ad26.COV2.S vaccine versus placebo. The sequence was collected from a person aged 18-65 years who received the Ad26.COV2.S COVID-19 vaccine or a placebo. The DNA for the CDR3 is TGTGCCAGCAGCCCAGGACTAGCGGGGTCGGCGAACACCGGGGAGCTGTTTTTT. Translating gives CASSPGLAGSANTGELFF.